Listed below are T cell receptor beta chains from one sample, sequenced in a study of T cell repertoires in cytomegalovirus infection. TCRdb ran MiXCR on the reads and lists one entry per CDR3 protein. Of fewer than 650,000 distinct CDR3 sequences in the sample, about 39% are singletons; the top ten hold about 48%. For these TCRs, the target antigens are not known. The specimen was cultured PBMCs, collected from culture after CMV antigen stimulation. The receptor set was obtained from a human donor in good health (CMV status not recorded). Some clones in this sample may be carry-over from other donors' samples. CDR3s include the opening cysteine and the closing phenylalanine or tryptophan. The order of the fields is D gene, clone size, J gene, V gene, CDR3 protein, CDR3 DNA. The D gene is left open where the match is weak. Not every row has a clone size; where given, it reads once, few, many or a size class.

TRBD1 | NA | TRBJ2-6 | TRBV10-3 | CAIASRPPGQVGPGANVLTF | TGTGCCATCGCAAGCCGACCTCCGGGACAGGTAGGCCCTGGGGCCAACGTCCTGACTTTC
TRBD1 | NA | TRBJ2-2 | TRBV6-1 | CASSPTGAEGTGELFF | TGTGCCAGCAGTCCAACAGGGGCCGAGGGGACCGGGGAGCTGTTTTTT
TRBD1 | NA | TRBJ2-7 | TRBV28 | CASSNFGEIGRDRGYEQYF | TGTGCCAGCAGCAACTTTGGGGAAATAGGCCGGGACAGGGGCTACGAGCAGTACTTC
NA | NA | TRBJ2-5 | TRBV7-9 | CASRGRAETQYF | TGTGCCAGCCGTGGCAGGGCAGAGACCCAGTACTTC
NA | many | TRBJ1-1 | TRBV7-2 | CASSLVGRTNTEAFF | TGTGCCAGCAGCTTAGTCGGGCGTACCAACACTGAAGCTTTCTTT
NA | once | TRBJ2-6 | TRBV6-8 | CASSDTGSSGANVLTF | TGTGCCAGCAGTGACACAGGGAGTTCTGGGGCCAACGTCCTGACTTTC
NA | NA | TRBJ2-3 | TRBV7-2 | CASGTQRTDTQYF | TGTGCCTCCGGGACCCAACGTACAGATACGCAGTATTTT
TRBD1 | few | TRBJ1-5 | TRBV7-2 | CASSLDRTGLSNQPQHF | TGTGCCAGCAGCTTAGACCGGACAGGGCTTAGCAATCAGCCCCAGCATTTT
NA | NA | TRBJ2-3 | TRBV2 | CASGEVLPGDTQYF | TGTGCCAGCGGGGAGGTCCTCCCCGGAGATACGCAGTATTTT
TRBD1 | NA | TRBJ1-2 | TRBV4-1 | CASSQGSQGGGYTF | TGCGCCAGCAGCCAAGGCTCACAGGGGGGAGGCTACACCTTC
NA | NA | TRBJ2-7 | TRBV27 | CASSSNGDLGGEQYF | TGTGCCAGCAGTTCAAACGGTGACTTAGGGGGAGAGCAGTACTTC
NA | few | TRBJ1-4 | TRBV7-2 | CASSPLGREKLFF | TGTGCCAGCAGCCCATTAGGGAGGGAAAAACTGTTTTTT
NA | NA | TRBJ2-2 | TRBV15 | CATSGGRGTIPNTGELFF | TGTGCCACCAGCGGGGGGCGAGGTACAATACCGAACACCGGGGAGCTGTTTTTT
NA | few | TRBJ2-1 | TRBV6-1 | CASISLASSSYNEQFF | TGTGCCAGCATCTCACTCGCGTCGAGCTCCTACAATGAGCAGTTCTTC
NA | once | TRBJ2-7 | TRBV6-6 | CASSPGTVSSYEQYF | TGTGCCAGCAGCCCCGGGACCGTCAGCTCCTACGAGCAGTACTTC
NA | few | TRBJ1-1 | TRBV28 | CASSDKTFLWAEAFF | TGTGCCAGCAGTGACAAAACGTTTTTGTGGGCTGAAGCTTTCTTT
TRBD2 | NA | TRBJ2-1 | TRBV19 | CASSREGRAYNEQFF | TGTGCCAGTAGTAGGGAGGGTCGAGCCTACAATGAGCAGTTCTTC
NA | NA | TRBJ2-2 | TRBV11-2 | CASSLVSGFGTGELFF | TGTGCCAGCAGCTTAGTTTCCGGGTTTGGCACCGGGGAGCTGTTTTTT
TRBD2 | few | TRBJ2-1 | TRBV7-6 | CASSNPGTNTYNEQFF | TGTGCCAGCAGCAACCCCGGGACTAATACCTACAATGAGCAGTTCTTC
NA | NA | TRBJ1-3 | TRBV4-3 | CASSQVPTPGNTIYF | TGCGCCAGCAGCCAAGTCCCGACACCTGGAAACACCATATATTTT